This is a list of T cell receptor beta chains from one sample in a study of T cell changes during pregnancy in multiple sclerosis. Measured with immunoSEQ multiplex PCR; TCRdb has only the in-frame clones, and not every one. The profile covers about 51,000 clones, with 93% appearing a single time and around 2% taken by the ten largest. The material sequenced was peripheral blood, taken in the second trimester of pregnancy. All receptors come from a female donor with multiple sclerosis, enrolled in a pregnancy study. CDR3s include the opening cysteine and the closing phenylalanine or tryptophan. Each record gives: V gene, CDR3 length, J gene, D gene, CDR3 DNA, CDR3 protein. D genes are given only for firm matches.

TRBV7-2,14,TRBJ2-5,NA,TGTGCCAGCAGCGCCTGGGGAGGAGAAGAGACCCAGTACTTC,CASSAWGGEETQYF
TRBV5-1,15,TRBJ2-7,NA,TGCGCCAGCAGGAGAGACGGGGTTAGCTCCTACGAGCAGTACTTC,CASRRDGVSSYEQYF
TRBV4-2,16,TRBJ1-4,TRBD1,TGTACCAGCAGCCAAGGACAGGGGGCTGGTAATGAAAAACTGTTTTTT,CTSSQGQGAGNEKLFF
TRBV11-2,16,TRBJ2-7,TRBD2,TGTGCCAGCAGCTTTGGGCTCCCTAGCGGGAGTTACGAGCAGTACTTC,CASSFGLPSGSYEQYF
TRBV13,16,TRBJ2-3,TRBD2,TGTGCCAGCAGCTTAGGCTCGGGACTAGCGGGAGATACGCAGTATTTT,CASSLGSGLAGDTQYF
TRBV18,16,TRBJ2-7,TRBD1,TGTGCCAGCTCACCGGGACAGGGGGCTATCTCGAACGAGCAGTACTTC,CASSPGQGAISNEQYF
TRBV5-4,18,TRBJ2-1,TRBD2,TGTGCCAGCAGCTTGATGAGACTAGCGGGAGCGGGTTACAATGAGCAGTTCTTC,CASSLMRLAGAGYNEQFF
TRBV10-2,16,TRBJ2-1,NA,TGCGCCAGCAGCAACTTACTTCTGAGCTCCTACAATGAGCAGTTCTTC,CASSNLLLSSYNEQFF
TRBV28,17,TRBJ2-1,NA,TGTGCCAGCACCAACAGGGCTTGGGGGAGCTCCTACAATGAGCAGTTCTTC,CASTNRAWGSSYNEQFF
TRBV6-1,15,TRBJ1-5,NA,TGTGCCAGCAGTGAAGGCGGGGCCAGCAATCAGCCCCAGCATTTT,CASSEGGASNQPQHF
TRBV28,13,TRBJ1-2,TRBD1,TGTGCCAGCAGTTCAGGGGGCTCCGGGGGCTACACCTTC,CASSSGGSGGYTF
TRBV5-6,12,TRBJ1-1,NA,TGTGCCAGCAGCTTGTCCGGGACAGAAGCTTTCTTT,CASSLSGTEAFF
TRBV4-3,15,TRBJ1-1,NA,TGCGCCAGCAAAATGTCCCGTGCGCAGAACACTGAAGCTTTCTTT,CASKMSRAQNTEAFF
TRBV6-1,13,TRBJ2-2,NA,TGTGCCAGCAGTGAAGCGGGGCCCGGGGAGCTGTTTTTT,CASSEAGPGELFF
TRBV9,16,TRBJ2-2,TRBD2,TGTGCCAGCAGCGTATTCAGGTCGGGAGGGCCCGGGGAGCTGTTTTTT,CASSVFRSGGPGELFF
TRBV15,13,TRBJ2-7,NA,TGTGCCACCAGCTCCCGCAGGGCAGGTGAGCAGTACTTC,CATSSRRAGEQYF
TRBV28,13,TRBJ1-5,NA,TGTGCCAGCAGTTTGGGGCCAGGCCAGCCCCAGCATTTT,CASSLGPGQPQHF
TRBV5-6,12,TRBJ2-3,NA,TGTGCCAGCACCTCGGGTCCAGATACGCAGTATTTT,CASTSGPDTQYF
TRBV15,13,TRBJ2-7,NA,TGTGCCACCAGCAGCTTTCAGAACTACGAGCAGTACTTC,CATSSFQNYEQYF
TRBV19,14,TRBJ2-5,NA,TGTGCCAGTAGTATAGTCGGGATTGGGGAGACCCAGTACTTC,CASSIVGIGETQYF
TRBV7-9,13,TRBJ1-2,NA,TGTGCCAGCAGCTTAGGGCCAGGGAATGGCTACACCTTC,CASSLGPGNGYTF
TRBV11-3,16,TRBJ2-3,TRBD2,TGTGCCAGCAGCTCTCCGATTAGCGGGAGTACTCATACGCAGTATTTT,CASSSPISGSTHTQYF
TRBV6-1,14,TRBJ2-3,NA,TGTGCCAGCAGTGGGGACTCAGCTGCAGATACGCAGTATTTT,CASSGDSAADTQYF
TRBV11-2,14,TRBJ2-7,NA,TGTGCCAGCAGCTCCCGGGTGCCTCCATACGAGCAGTACTTC,CASSSRVPPYEQYF
TRBV6-6,12,TRBJ2-4,NA,TGTGCCATCTCCCGGGGTGTGGACCACCGGGACTTC,CAISRGVDHRDF
TRBV7-9,14,TRBJ2-2,TRBD2,TGTGCCAGCAGCTTATCCGGGAGGACTGGGGAGCTGTTTTTT,CASSLSGRTGELFF